This entry lists 19 T cell receptor beta chains sequenced from one sample in a study of blood T cell repertoires in COVID-19. Sequenced by immunoSEQ multiplex PCR; TCRdb stores in-frame clones only, minus some. In the table there are a few hundred thousand clones, around 86% of which are singletons. Sample: peripheral blood. These receptors were obtained from a woman in her fifties or sixties with acute or convalescent COVID-19.

The V and J genes are TRBV18 and TRBJ2-2, with 9 bases lining up with TRBD1. V shed 4 bases, J shed 3 bases, and the junction held 3 bases outside the gene matches. CDR1 and CDR2 (germline): KGHSH, LQKENI. The CDR3 consists of 15 residues. This chain's CDR3 is CASSRDRVDTGELFF. The CDR3 nucleotides read TGTGCCAGCTCACGGGACAGGGTCGACACCGGGGAGCTGTTTTTT.

The chain employs TRBV11-3 and TRBJ2-5, with a weak D call TRBD1 (6 bases). V was shortened by 5 bases and J by 0 bases, with 10 bases between the two germline ends. Germline-derived CDR1 and CDR2 are SGHNT and YENEEA. The CDR3 has 14 residues. CDR3 sequence: CASSPGQHQETQYF. The CDR3, as DNA: TGTGCCAGCAGCCCAGGACAGCACCAAGAGACCCAGTACTTC.

This clone has a count of ten or more. The chain has TRBV29-1 and TRBJ1-4, with 11 bases matching TRBD1. This CDR3 region has 16 residues. CDR1 is SQVTM, CDR2 ANQGSEA, per germline. The junction had 8 bases not matched to a gene; V was cut back by 3 bases and J by 5 bases. The CDR3 here is CSVEMGQGGLNEKLFF. CDR3 bases: TGCAGCGTTGAGATGGGACAGGGGGGATTGAATGAAAAACTGTTTTTT.

The genes are TRBV18 and TRBJ2-7; D unresolved. The CDR3 spans 13 residues. V dropped 0 bases and J dropped 5 bases, with 8 bases sitting between them. Germline V CDR1 and CDR2: KGHSH, LQKENI. The CDR3 loop is CASSPPRSDEQYF. The CDR3 DNA reads TGTGCCAGCTCACCACCGAGATCCGACGAGCAGTACTTC.

The chain recombines TRBV6-4 with TRBJ2-3, with 8 bases aligning to TRBD2. The CDR3 runs 16 residues. The V segment lost 2 bases and the J segment 1 base; nucleotides outside the gene matches: 5. CDR1 is MRHNA and CDR2 is SNTAGT in the germline V gene. CDR3 in amino acids: CASSDAPGLGTDTQYF. In DNA, the CDR3 is TGTGCCAGCAGTGACGCTCCGGGACTAGGCACAGATACGCAGTATTTT.

The chain has TRBV4-1 and TRBJ1-1; D possibly corresponds to TRBD1 (5 bases). The germline V gene encodes CDR1 MGHRA and CDR2 YSYEKL. The V end was cut by 6 bases, the J end by 0 bases, with 14 bases between. The CDR3 runs 15 residues. CDR3 amino acids: CASREVRQMNTEAFF. In DNA form, the CDR3 reads TGCGCCAGCAGAGAGGTTCGACAGATGAACACTGAAGCTTTCTTT.

This chain uses TRBV19 with TRBJ2-7; 9 bases agree with TRBD1. The V gene end was trimmed by 3 bases and the J gene end by 6 bases; junction bases not matched to a gene: 9. The CDR3 is 15 residues long. Per the germline V gene, CDR1 is LNHDA and CDR2 is SQIVND (reference sequence). The CDR3 loop is CASSISGTGISEQYF. The CDR3 DNA sequence: TGTGCCAGTAGTATCTCCGGGACAGGGATAAGCGAGCAGTACTTC.

The rearrangement links TRBV28 to TRBJ1-2, with 9 bases matching TRBD1. The trim removed 5 bases at V and 2 bases at J, leaving 6 bases unmatched. The CDR3 is 15 amino acids. The germline V gene has CDR1 MDHEN and CDR2 SYDVKM. CDR3 coding DNA: TGTGCCAGCAGTACGCCGGGGACAGGGAACTATGGCTACACCTTC. As protein: CASSTPGTGNYGYTF.

The chain recombines TRBV11-1 with TRBJ2-5; D gene ambiguous. CDR1 SGHAT and CDR2 FQDESV come from the germline V gene (reference sequence). The length of the CDR3 is 13 residues. Between the trimmed V and J ends, which lost 5 bases and 4 bases, there was a span of 11 bases. CDR3 nucleotide sequence: TGTGCCAGCAGCACCCCACCGGGAGAGACCCAGTACTTC. Translating it yields CASSTPPGETQYF.

This clone came up once. The chain combines TRBV11-2 with TRBJ2-7; 9 positions agree with TRBD2. Germline V gene lookup returns CDR1 SGHAT and CDR2 FQNNGV. The CDR3 length is 12 residues. Germline trimming cut 6 bases from V and 5 bases from J; bases unmatched to any gene: 2. The CDR3 sequence: CASRGLANEQYF. In DNA form, the CDR3 reads TGTGCCAGCAGGGGACTAGCAAACGAGCAGTACTTC.

Concerning this clone itself: Compared with germline, one end of the junction differs, possibly owing to a read error. The chain has TRBV2 and TRBJ2-1; 10 bases match TRBD2. Germline CDR1 and CDR2: SNHLY and FYNNEI. The CDR3 contains 16 residues. Here the CDR3 DNA reads TGTGCCAGCAGGAGGAGTTGGACTAGCGGAAGGGGACAGATCATCTTC. Translated, it gives CASRRSWTSGRGQIIF.

The chain has TRBV18 and TRBJ1-5; TRBD1 matches 7 bases. The ends lost 4 bases at V and 5 bases at J; junction bases unmatched: 5. Germline CDR1 KGHSH, CDR2 LQKENI. The CDR3 totals 14 residues. The CDR3 spells CASSRQGRDQPQHF. The CDR3 coding sequence is TGTGCCAGCTCACGACAGGGAAGGGATCAGCCCCAGCATTTT.

The rearrangement links TRBV7-2 to TRBJ2-4; 8 bases align to TRBD2. Germline values: CDR1 SGHTA, CDR2 FQGNSA. This CDR3 is 15 amino acids long. V was clipped by 5 bases and J by 0 bases; unmatched bases: 3. CDR3 residues: CASSAGGVAKNIQYF. The CDR3 region has the DNA TGTGCCAGCAGCGCCGGGGGGGTAGCCAAAAACATTCAGTACTTC.

The V call is TRBV7-9, the J call TRBJ1-1, with TRBD1 identical over 7 bases. This CDR3 spans 12 amino acids. The trim removed 4 bases at V and 11 bases at J, leaving 7 bases unmatched. Germline V lookup: CDR1 SEHNR, CDR2 FQNEAQ (reference sequence). The CDR3 region is CASSYDRAVAFF. CDR3 coding DNA: TGTGCCAGCAGCTATGACAGGGCTGTTGCTTTCTTT.

This chain joins TRBV9 and TRBJ2-1; TRBD2 matches at 8 bases. V shed 4 bases and J 8 bases; nucleotides not matched to a gene: 11. Germline-derived CDR1 and CDR2 are SGDLS and YYNGEE. The CDR3 loop spans 15 amino acids. CDR3 protein: CASSTNGLAVYEQFF. The DNA of the CDR3 is TGTGCCAGCAGCACTAACGGACTAGCTGTCTATGAGCAGTTCTTC. The complete variable domain, with remaining parts taken from reference TRBV9 and TRBJ2-1, reads DSGVTQTPKHLITATGQRVTLRCSPRSGDLSVYWYQQSLDQGLQFLIQYYNGEERAKGNILERFSAQQFPDLHSELNLSSLELGDSALYFCASSTNGLAVYEQFFGPGTRLTVL.

The V gene is TRBV24-1, the J gene TRBJ2-7; no reliable D call. Per germline, CDR1 KGHDR and CDR2 SFDVKD. V shed 3 bases and J shed 3 bases, with 8 bases lying between them. This CDR3 spans 13 amino acids. The CDR3 coding sequence is TGTGCCACCAGTGATCCGAGAAGCTACGAGCAGTACTTC. This translates into CATSDPRSYEQYF.

The V call is TRBV28, the J call TRBJ2-5; no clear D. V lost 7 bases, J lost 8 bases, and 14 bases lay in between. This CDR3 comprises 12 residues. Germline assignment: CDR1 MDHEN and CDR2 SYDVKM. Here the CDR3 DNA reads TGTGCCAGCAAGTCTCCCGCGCTTACCCAGTACTTC. Translated, it gives CASKSPALTQYF.

V and J are TRBV28 and TRBJ2-7; D is perhaps TRBD1 (5 bases). The V end was cut by 4 bases, the J end by 2 bases, with 9 bases between. Germline assignment: CDR1 MDHEN and CDR2 SYDVKM. The CDR3 contains 13 residues. In DNA form, the CDR3 reads TGTGCCAGCAGTTGGGGCGGCCCCTACGAGCAGTACTTC. It is translated as CASSWGGPYEQYF.

The chain links TRBV28 to TRBJ1-1; D might be TRBD1 (5 bases). This CDR3 has 14 amino acids. V gave up 2 bases and J gave up 1 base, with 8 bases separating them. CDR1 MDHEN and CDR2 SYDVKM come from the germline V gene. The CDR3 loop is CASSLTGANTEAFF. In DNA form, the CDR3 reads TGTGCCAGCAGTTTAACAGGAGCGAACACTGAAGCTTTCTTT.